This T cell receptor beta chain was retrieved from a study of identical twins' blood T cells. Each TCR cDNA library carried sample-specific barcodes on both ends. Each CDR3 protein is one row after TCRdb ran MiXCR on the 5' RACE reads. The sample lists a few hundred thousand distinct CDR3 sequences; more than 25% were seen once. The CDR3 runs to 15 residues. Trimming cost V 3 bases and J 1 base, with 12 bases left between them. Per germline, CDR1 LNHDA and CDR2 SQIVND (reference sequence). As concerns this clonotype: The antigen remains undetermined.

Findings and caveats of the study: Twins reportedly had markedly more similar V usage than unrelated donors, even among out-of-frame TCRbeta clonotypes. Shared CDR3 clonotype counts tracked mainly the product of cloneset sizes.

This receptor was taken from a woman aged 18 to 55 in good health. This chain connects TRBV19 to TRBJ1-2, with D maybe TRBD1 (6 bases). What was sequenced was PBMCs. The CDR3 nucleotides read TGTGCCAGTAGTATTGACAGGAGTGTTAACTATGGCTACACCTTC. Its translation is CASSIDRSVNYGYTF.